This TCR beta chain was profiled in a study of blood T cell repertoires in COVID-19. Enrolled during active infection, Seattle patients were then followed longitudinally. With 1 base clipped from V and 4 bases from J, the junction kept 3 bases outside the gene matches. CDR1 and CDR2 from the germline V gene are SEHNR and FQNEAQ (reference sequence). The CDR3 has 16 residues. Assay used: immunoSEQ multiplex PCR; TCRdb lists only in-frame clones, some missing. The table lists about 180,000 clones, over 65% of them singletons. The sequence derives from a person between 65 and 79 years old with COVID-19, enrolled during active disease. The chain links TRBV7-9 to TRBJ2-3; 12 nucleotides match TRBD2. Sequenced: peripheral blood. DNA of the CDR3: TGTGCCAGCAGCTTAGGACTAGCGGGAGAGCCAGATACGCAGTATTTT. This codes for CASSLGLAGEPDTQYF. Drawing the rest from reference TRBV7-9 and TRBJ2-3, the complete variable domain is DTGVSQNPRHKITKRGQNVTFRCDPISEHNRLYWYRQTLGQGPEFLTYFQNEAQLEKSRLLSDRFSAERPKGSFSTLEIQRTEQGDSAMYLCASSLGLAGEPDTQYFGPGTRLTVL.